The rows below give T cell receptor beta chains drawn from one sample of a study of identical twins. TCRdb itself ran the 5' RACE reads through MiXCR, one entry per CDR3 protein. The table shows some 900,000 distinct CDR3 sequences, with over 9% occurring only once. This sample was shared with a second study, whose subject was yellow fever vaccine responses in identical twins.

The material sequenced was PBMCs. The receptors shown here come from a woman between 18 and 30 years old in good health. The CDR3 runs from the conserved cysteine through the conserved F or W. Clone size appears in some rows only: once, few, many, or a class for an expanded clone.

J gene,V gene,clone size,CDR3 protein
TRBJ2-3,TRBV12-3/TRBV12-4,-,CASSPPRGVTQYF
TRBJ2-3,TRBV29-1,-,CSSGVTGGPNTQYF
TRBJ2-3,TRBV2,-,CASSDGSGRSTDTQYF
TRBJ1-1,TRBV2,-,CASSLQDRGHTEAFF
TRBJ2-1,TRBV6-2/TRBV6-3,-,CASSSSPGLPYYNEQFF
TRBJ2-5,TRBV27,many,CASSFGAGETQYF
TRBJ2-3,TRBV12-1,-,CASSFLAGISTDTQYF
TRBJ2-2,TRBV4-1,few,CASSQVFRETPGELFF
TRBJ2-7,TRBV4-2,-,CASSQSGTSVYEQYF
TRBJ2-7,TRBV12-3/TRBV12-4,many,CASNPGHSYEQYF
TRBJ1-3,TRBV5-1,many,CASSAGTVGNTIYF
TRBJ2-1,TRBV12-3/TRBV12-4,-,CASSFISNPNEQFF
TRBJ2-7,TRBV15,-,CATSRVPTASYEQYF
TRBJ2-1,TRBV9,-,CASSATPQTGTNYNEQFF